This is a list of T cell receptor beta chains from one sample in a study of OX40 agonist ivuxolimab in advanced cancers. Sequenced by immunoSEQ multiplex PCR; TCRdb stores in-frame clones only, minus some. The data contain about 55,000 clones, around 77% of them singletons. The source material was CD4+ or CD8+ T cells sorted from blood, sampled in a trial of the OX40 agonist ivuxolimab. These receptor sequences come from an adult with an advanced solid tumor such as melanoma, head and neck, liver or kidney cancer. Both conserved end residues are part of each CDR3. A D gene is named only where the DNA matches it firmly. Clone size, where shown, is once, few, many, or a class for clones that have expanded.

-,TRBJ2-7,TRBV25-1,once,CASRGSTYEQYF,TGTGCCAGCAGGGGTTCAACCTACGAGCAGTACTTC
-,TRBJ1-1,TRBV9,-,CASSVGGTETEAFF,TGTGCCAGCAGCGTAGGCGGGACGGAAACTGAAGCTTTCTTT
-,TRBJ1-2,TRBV19,-,CASSIGPVQGYTF,TGTGCCAGTAGTATAGGCCCGGTCCAGGGCTACACCTTC
-,TRBJ2-3,TRBV5-6,-,CASRKGGRQTDTQYF,TGTGCCAGCAGAAAAGGGGGAAGGCAAACAGATACGCAGTATTTT
-,TRBJ2-5,TRBV2,few,CASRRDHNQETQYF,TGTGCCAGCAGGAGGGACCATAACCAAGAGACCCAGTACTTC
-,TRBJ1-3,TRBV19,-,CASHRGSSGNTIYF,TGTGCCAGTCATCGGGGGTCCTCTGGAAACACCATATATTTT
TRBD2,TRBJ2-1,TRBV7-2,-,CASSFNLAGALSSYNEQFF,TGTGCCAGCAGCTTTAACCTAGCGGGGGCCTTGAGCTCCTACAATGAGCAGTTCTTC
-,TRBJ1-6,TRBV19,-,CASSPDALSSYNSPLHF,TGTGCCAGTAGTCCGGACGCCTTGAGCTCCTATAATTCACCCCTCCACTTT
-,TRBJ2-5,TRBV14,-,CASSQIGTQYF,TGTGCCAGCAGCCAAATAGGGACCCAGTACTTC
-,TRBJ2-2,TRBV19,-,CASSIDHPRGELFF,TGTGCTAGTAGTATAGACCACCCTAGGGGGGAGCTGTTTTTT
-,TRBJ2-7,TRBV18,-,CASSPPSQGGGEQYF,TGTGCCAGCTCACCACCGTCCCAGGGCGGAGGCGAGCAGTACTTC
-,TRBJ2-2,TRBV27,-,CASPRFPLSIAGELFF,TGTGCCAGCCCCAGATTTCCCCTCTCAATCGCCGGGGAGCTGTTTTTT
-,TRBJ1-4,TRBV9,once,CASNLEGVGEKLFF,TGTGCCAGCAACCTAGAGGGGGTAGGAGAAAAACTGTTTTTT
-,TRBJ2-1,TRBV18,few,CASYHQSRPNEQFF,TGTGCCAGCTATCACCAATCGAGGCCAAATGAGCAGTTCTTC
-,TRBJ1-1,TRBV9,-,CASSPRQVLNTEAFF,TGTGCCAGCAGCCCGAGACAGGTTTTGAACACTGAAGCTTTCTTT
-,TRBJ2-2,TRBV7-6,-,CASSFNRNTGELFF,TGTGCCAGCAGCTTTAACAGGAACACCGGGGAGCTGTTTTTT
-,TRBJ1-6,TRBV27,few,CASSSSRNSPLHF,TGTGCCAGCAGTTCGTCGCGTAATTCACCCCTCCACTTT
TRBD1,TRBJ1-1,TRBV27,-,CASSGGATGETEAFF,TGTGCCAGCAGTGGGGGTGCGACAGGGGAGACTGAAGCTTTCTTT
TRBD2,TRBJ2-5,TRBV10-3,-,CAIGLAGAETQYF,TGTGCCATCGGACTAGCGGGAGCTGAGACCCAGTACTTC
TRBD2,TRBJ2-5,TRBV2,once,CASSYPGLATQETQYF,TGTGCCAGCAGCTACCCGGGACTAGCGACCCAAGAGACCCAGTACTTC
-,TRBJ2-3,TRBV20-1,-,CSATRTDTQYF,TGCAGTGCTACCCGAACAGATACGCAGTATTTT
TRBD1,TRBJ1-1,TRBV9,few,CASSVSTGVNTEAFF,TGTGCCAGCAGCGTATCGACAGGGGTGAACACTGAAGCTTTCTTT
TRBD1,TRBJ2-5,TRBV28,-,CASSLVGQGANEQYF,TGTGCCAGCAGTTTAGTCGGCCAGGGGGCGAATGAGCAGTACTTC
TRBD1,TRBJ1-2,TRBV27,-,CASSYDRGQDYGYTF,TGTGCCAGCAGTTACGACAGGGGGCAAGACTATGGCTACACCTTC
TRBD1,TRBJ1-4,TRBV7-8,-,CASSLEYRGNEKLFF,TGTGCCAGCAGCTTAGAGTACAGGGGGAATGAAAAACTGTTTTTT
-,TRBJ1-5,TRBV19,-,CASRADTTSSNQPQHF,TGTGCCAGTAGAGCTGACACTACCTCGAGCAATCAGCCCCAGCATTTT
TRBD2,TRBJ2-1,TRBV14,once,CASSQRGLAGNSYNEQFF,TGTGCCAGCAGCCAGAGGGGACTAGCCGGGAACTCCTACAATGAGCAGTTCTTC
TRBD1,TRBJ2-3,TRBV18,-,CASSLDRDSTDTQYF,TGTGCCAGCTCATTGGACAGGGACAGCACAGATACGCAGTATTTT
-,TRBJ1-3,TRBV18,once,CASSPVGGNTIYF,TGTGCCAGCTCACCAGTCGGTGGAAACACCATATATTTT
TRBD2,TRBJ2-2,TRBV19,-,CASRGLAETGELFF,TGTGCCAGTAGAGGACTAGCTGAAACCGGGGAGCTGTTTTTT
TRBD2,TRBJ2-1,TRBV15,once,CATSPREGGSKFF,TGTGCCACCAGCCCGAGGGAGGGAGGGAGCAAATTCTTC
-,TRBJ1-2,TRBV11-2,few,CASSPGLGGYTF,TGTGCCAGCAGCCCAGGACTCGGTGGCTACACCTTC
TRBD2,TRBJ2-3,TRBV29-1,-,CSVRLVAGGWTQYF,TGCAGCGTTCGGTTAGTAGCGGGAGGTTGGACGCAGTATTTT
-,TRBJ2-7,TRBV4-2,-,CASSRGARGPRIHYEQYF,TGTGCCAGCAGCCGGGGAGCAAGAGGACCGCGTATACACTACGAGCAGTACTTC
-,TRBJ2-1,TRBV27,-,CASSLRLAGGDYNEQFF,TGTGCCAGCAGTTTGCGTCTAGCCGGAGGGGATTACAATGAGCAGTTCTTC
TRBD1,TRBJ1-1,TRBV5-1,-,CASRTQGGDTEAFF,TGCGCCAGCAGAACCCAGGGGGGGGACACTGAAGCTTTCTTT
TRBD2,TRBJ2-3,TRBV12-5,-,CASGPGTSGDTQYF,TGTGCTAGTGGCCCCGGGACTAGCGGGGATACGCAGTATTTT
TRBD2,TRBJ2-3,TRBV7-9,-,CASSFPSGGHTDTQYF,TGTGCCAGCAGCTTCCCTAGCGGGGGACACACAGATACGCAGTATTTT
-,TRBJ2-7,TRBV5-4,few,CASSLLHQGVGGEQYF,TGTGCCAGCAGCTTGCTCCACCAGGGAGTGGGTGGCGAGCAGTACTTC
TRBD2,TRBJ2-7,TRBV7-2,-,CASSLVAGGRYEQYF,TGTGCCAGCAGCTTAGTGGCGGGAGGGCGATACGAGCAGTACTTC
-,TRBJ1-2,TRBV13,-,CASMSQGFGGYTF,TGTGCCAGCATGTCACAGGGTTTCGGTGGCTACACCTTC
-,TRBJ1-6,TRBV7-8,-,CASSLARVWGNSPLHF,TGTGCCAGCAGCTTAGCCCGGGTGTGGGGTAATTCACCCCTCCACTTT
-,TRBJ2-1,TRBV25-1,-,CASSALSYNEQFF,TGTGCCAGCAGTGCACTTTCCTACAATGAGCAGTTCTTC
-,TRBJ2-7,TRBV28,-,CASSSSGTPAYEQYF,TGTGCCAGCAGTTCTTCCGGGACACCCGCCTACGAGCAGTACTTC
TRBD2,TRBJ2-3,TRBV9,-,CASSVAPLAGGMIGTDTQYF,TGTGCCAGCAGCGTAGCTCCGTTAGCGGGGGGGATGATTGGCACAGATACGCAGTATTTT
TRBD1,TRBJ1-6,TRBV27,once,CASSYQTGGLNSPLHF,TGTGCCAGCAGTTACCAGACAGGGGGCCTCAATTCACCCCTCCACTTT
-,TRBJ2-7,TRBV5-1,-,CASSLSAREQYF,TGCGCCAGCAGCTTGAGCGCGAGGGAGCAGTACTTC
-,TRBJ2-7,TRBV6-6,-,CASSRGGGYEQYF,TGTGCCAGCAGCCGAGGAGGCGGCTACGAGCAGTACTTC
TRBD1,TRBJ1-4,TRBV11-2,-,CASSFSSGGEKLFF,TGTGCCAGCAGCTTTTCTTCAGGGGGCGAAAAACTGTTTTTT
-,TRBJ1-4,TRBV28,few,CASNGGGNEKLFF,TGTGCCAGCAACGGCGGGGGTAATGAAAAACTGTTTTTT
-,TRBJ2-3,TRBV2,-,CASKSVRADTQYF,TGTGCCAGCAAATCTGTACGGGCAGATACGCAGTATTTT
-,TRBJ1-2,TRBV18,-,CASSPGTQANYGYTF,TGTGCCAGCTCCCCGGGGACACAGGCTAACTATGGCTACACCTTC
TRBD1,TRBJ1-2,TRBV7-8,few,CASSLGRRRGQGDGYTF,TGTGCCAGCAGCTTAGGGCGCCGAAGAGGACAGGGCGATGGCTACACCTTC